Each of the 25 T cell receptor beta chains below was sequenced from the same sample in a study of T cell responses to AZD1222 COVID-19 vaccine. Here immunoSEQ multiplex PCR was the method, and the copy in TCRdb shows in-frame clones only, minus some. This table holds roughly 130,000 clones, 75% to 95% found once. The input for sequencing was peripheral blood, taken on day 0 of AZD1222 vaccination. The receptors come from an adult in good health.

V usage is TRBV6-2 or TRBV6-3 and J usage is TRBJ1-5; D unclear. The germline CDR1 and CDR2 sequences are MNHEY and SVGEGT. This CDR3 contains 14 residues. V gave up 5 bases and J gave up 2 bases, with 10 bases separating them. CDR3 protein: CASSHGLGNQPQHF. In nucleotides, the CDR3 is TGTGCCAGCAGTCACGGGCTCGGCAATCAGCCCCAGCATTTT.

The genes are TRBV6-2 or TRBV6-3 and TRBJ2-3; D perhaps matches TRBD1 (6 bases). Trimming shortened V by 4 bases and J by 3 bases, and 17 bases separated the two germline ends. Looked up from germline, CDR1 is MNHEY and CDR2 is SVGEGT. The CDR3 is 16 amino acids. The CDR3 DNA reads TGTGCCAGCAGTTTCGGCCAAGGAAGGGGGACAGATACGCAGTATTTT. As protein: CASSFGQGRGTDTQYF.

The chain joins TRBV9 to TRBJ1-4; TRBD1 matches at 8 bases. Germline V gene data show CDR1 as SGDLS and CDR2 as YYNGEE. V shed 0 bases and J 5 bases; nucleotides not matched to a gene: 6. The CDR3 sequence is 16 residues long. CDR3 region: CASSVASQGANEKLFF. CDR3 nucleotides: TGTGCCAGCAGCGTAGCTTCCCAGGGGGCGAATGAAAAACTGTTTTTT.

This clone was recorded once. The rearrangement uses TRBV6-2 or TRBV6-3 and TRBJ2-3; D is undetermined. The germline gives CDR1 MNHEY, CDR2 SVGEGT. CDR3 length equals 15 residues. Trimming left V 6 bases short and J 2 bases short, with 15 bases between. CDR3 sequence (DNA): TGTGCCAGCAGCCAGACCTCCCGCCCCACAGATACGCAGTATTTT. Encoded protein: CASSQTSRPTDTQYF.

The chain uses TRBV4-1 and TRBJ2-7; TRBD2 agrees at 8 bases. This CDR3 region has 17 residues. J gave up 0 bases and V 2 bases, and 9 bases lay outside the gene matches. CDR1 is MGHRA, CDR2 YSYEKL, per germline. CDR3 protein: CASSQPQLAVSSYEQYF. The CDR3 coding sequence is TGCGCCAGCAGCCAACCCCAACTAGCGGTAAGCTCCTACGAGCAGTACTTC.

The rearrangement joins TRBV7-6 to TRBJ2-1; D is perhaps TRBD2 (5 bases). The CDR3 loop spans 15 amino acids. CDR1 and CDR2 (germline): SGHVS, FNYEAQ. V dropped 6 bases and J dropped 4 bases, with 16 bases sitting between them. The CDR3 loop reads CASSSRQSGYNEQFF. The CDR3 nucleotides are TGTGCCAGCAGTTCCAGGCAGAGCGGATACAATGAGCAGTTCTTC.

The rearrangement uses TRBV28 and TRBJ1-2; D possibly corresponds to TRBD1 (5 bases). Germline-derived CDR1 and CDR2 are MDHEN and SYDVKM. The ends were cut back, 3 bases at V and 4 bases at J, with 12 bases in the middle. The CDR3 loop spans 14 amino acids. This chain's CDR3 is CASSLLGEGYGYTF. CDR3 bases: TGTGCCAGCAGTTTGCTGGGGGAGGGCTATGGCTACACCTTC.

The gene calls are TRBV7-2 and TRBJ2-5; TRBD2 matches 7 bases. The CDR3 runs to 14 residues. The trim removed 6 bases at V and 1 base at J, leaving 5 bases unmatched. Germline V gives CDR1 SGHTA, CDR2 FQGNSA. The CDR3 coding sequence is TGTGCCAGCAGAAGCGGGACTCGCCAAGAGACCCAGTACTTC. Translating gives CASRSGTRQETQYF.

The chain is built from TRBV5-1 and TRBJ2-2; TRBD2 matches 9 bases. CDR3 length: 15 residues. J lost 6 bases, V lost 2 bases, and 5 bases had no gene match. CDR1 is SGHRS and CDR2 is YFSETQ in the germline V gene. CDR3 in DNA: TGCGCCAGCAGCTTACCGTTAGCGGGAGCCGGGGAGCTGTTTTTT. It is translated as CASSLPLAGAGELFF. The full variable domain, with the rest looked up from reference TRBV5-1 and TRBJ2-2, is KAGVTQTPRYLIKTRGQQVTLSCSPISGHRSVSWYQQTPGQGLQFLFEYFSETQRNKGNFPGRFSGRQFSNSRSEMNVSTLELGDSALYLCASSLPLAGAGELFFGEGSRLTVL.

V usage is TRBV7-9 and J usage is TRBJ2-7, with D uncertain. The CDR3 loop spans 12 amino acids. CDR1 is SEHNR, CDR2 FQNEAQ, per germline (reference sequence). Trimming took off 2 bases at V and 3 bases at J, with 5 bases between the two ends. CDR3 in DNA: TGTGCCAGCAGCTTACAGGTCTACGAGCAGTACTTC. Its translation is CASSLQVYEQYF.

The rearrangement uses TRBV5-1 and TRBJ2-2; 9 bases match TRBD1. Germline V gene lookup returns CDR1 SGHRS and CDR2 YFSETQ. The CDR3 length is 15 residues. J was trimmed by 7 bases and V by 1 base; bases with no gene match: 5. CDR3 in amino acids: CASSLNRGQVGELFF. Written as DNA, the CDR3 is TGCGCCAGCAGCTTGAACAGGGGGCAGGTCGGGGAGCTGTTTTTT.

The chain joins TRBV7-6 to TRBJ2-1; 8 bases align to TRBD1. The CDR3 loop spans 14 amino acids. Germline V gene data show CDR1 as SGHVS and CDR2 as FNYEAQ. Losses at the gene ends were 1 base for V and 10 bases for J; bases not matched to a gene: 6. CDR3 amino acids: CASSLDDRGNEQFF. For the CDR3, the DNA is TGTGCCAGCAGCTTAGATGACAGGGGAAACGAGCAGTTCTTC.

This chain uses TRBV19 with TRBJ1-5; D is possibly TRBD1 (5 bases). Germline V gives CDR1 LNHDA, CDR2 SQIVND (reference sequence). Between the trimmed V and J ends, which lost 7 bases and 3 bases, there was a span of 16 bases. The CDR3 totals 15 residues. CDR3 amino acids: CASTGLDSYNQPQHF. The DNA for the CDR3 is TGTGCCAGTACTGGATTAGACAGCTACAATCAGCCCCAGCATTTT. Full variable domain (rest looked up from reference TRBV19 and TRBJ1-5): DGGITQSPKYLFRKEGQNVTLSCEQNLNHDAMYWYRQDPGQGLRLIYYSQIVNDFQKGDIAEGYSVSREKKESFPLTVTSAQKNPTAFYLCASTGLDSYNQPQHFGDGTRLSIL.

The chain employs TRBV12-3 or TRBV12-4 and TRBJ1-2, with a tentative D call TRBD1 (6 bases). The CDR3 is 13 amino acids. Trimming pared 1 base from V and 8 bases from J, leaving 11 bases between. The CDR3 bases are TGTGCCAGCAGTTTAGGGACGACAGGCGGCTACACCTTC. This encodes CASSLGTTGGYTF.

The chain couples TRBV5-1 to TRBJ1-2; no reliable D call. From germline, CDR1 is SGHRS and CDR2 YFSETQ. Trimming removed 1 base at V and 1 base at J, with 14 bases between. CDR3 length: 16 amino acids. Here the CDR3 DNA reads TGCGCCAGCAGCTTGTCACCGGATGGGAATAACTATGGCTACACCTTC. Amino acids: CASSLSPDGNNYGYTF. Complete variable domain (other parts from reference TRBV5-1 and TRBJ1-2): KAGVTQTPRYLIKTRGQQVTLSCSPISGHRSVSWYQQTPGQGLQFLFEYFSETQRNKGNFPGRFSGRQFSNSRSEMNVSTLELGDSALYLCASSLSPDGNNYGYTFGSGTRLTVV.

The chain employs TRBV7-2 and TRBJ1-1; no firm D call. V lost 8 bases and J lost 6, with 13 bases in between. This CDR3 has 12 residues. Germline V gene data show CDR1 as SGHTA and CDR2 as FQGNSA. CDR3 loop: CASGWQVSEAFF. Written as DNA, the CDR3 is TGTGCCAGCGGGTGGCAGGTCTCTGAAGCTTTCTTT.

The V gene is TRBV11-2, the J gene TRBJ2-1; D is perhaps TRBD1 or TRBD2 (6 bases each). The V gene's germline CDR1 is SGHAT and CDR2 FQNNGV. V lost 5 bases and J lost 4, with 21 bases in between. The CDR3 has 17 residues. The CDR3 DNA is TGTGCCAGCAGCAGGGGGGACGGCTACCCTCCTTACAATGAGCAGTTCTTC. This codes for CASSRGDGYPPYNEQFF. Combining the CDR3 with reference TRBV11-2 and TRBJ2-1 gives the whole variable domain EAGVAQSPRYKIIEKRQSVAFWCNPISGHATLYWYQQILGQGPKLLIQFQNNGVVDDSQLPKDRFSAERLKGVDSTLKIQPAKLEDSAVYLCASSRGDGYPPYNEQFFGPGTRLTVL.

This clone was detected only once. The chain uses TRBV11-2 and TRBJ2-3, with a weak D call TRBD2 (5 bases). The CDR3 has 14 amino acids. Germline V gene data show CDR1 as SGHAT and CDR2 as FQNNGV. The germline V and J ends were trimmed by 1 base and 8 bases, with 13 bases remaining between them. The DNA of the CDR3 is TGTGCCAGCAGCTTAGGGGCGGGTGCAGGTACGCAGTATTTT. Its protein product is CASSLGAGAGTQYF.

This chain connects TRBV6-2 or TRBV6-3 to TRBJ2-2, with 9 nucleotides matching TRBD2. V gave up 4 bases and J gave up 0 bases; unmatched junction bases: 3. The CDR3 has 16 amino acids. Germline assignment: CDR1 MNHEY and CDR2 SVGEGT. This CDR3 is CASSFRLAANTGELFF. Here the CDR3 DNA reads TGTGCCAGCAGTTTTCGACTAGCGGCGAACACCGGGGAGCTGTTTTTT.

The V call is TRBV7-9, the J call TRBJ2-7, with D hard to call. Trimming shortened V by 5 bases and J by 2 bases, and 7 bases separated the two germline ends. The CDR3 length is 12 residues. Germline loops: CDR1 SEHNR, CDR2 FQNEAQ (reference sequence). CDR3 sequence (DNA): TGTGCCAGCAGCCTAGTAGCCTACGAGCAGTACTTC. Protein sequence: CASSLVAYEQYF.

The sample holds many counts of this clone. This sequence joins TRBV13 and TRBJ1-3; the D gene is possibly TRBD1 (6 bases). The CDR3 covers 15 residues. V lost 8 bases and J 2 bases, leaving 16 bases between the germline ends. In germline, CDR1 is PRHDT, CDR2 FYEKMQ (reference sequence). DNA of the CDR3: TGTGCCAGCTCGCGGGAGGGGGAGCCTGGAAACACCATATATTTT. The encoded protein is CASSREGEPGNTIYF.

The chain combines TRBV5-4 with TRBJ2-7; 10 nucleotides agree with TRBD1. The CDR3 has 13 amino acids. After removal of 9 bases from V and 5 bases from J, the junction contained 8 bases not matched to a gene. Per the germline V gene, CDR1 is SGHNT and CDR2 is YYREEE (reference sequence). CDR3 nucleotides: TGTGCCATCCCGGGACAGGGGAATCACGAGCAGTACTTC. It codes for CAIPGQGNHEQYF.

This chain links TRBV10-1 with TRBJ2-2, with 7 bases lining up with TRBD1. CDR3 length: 16 amino acids. Germline CDR1 WNHNN, CDR2 SYGVQD (reference sequence). J gave up 2 bases and V 5 bases, and 8 bases lay outside the gene matches. The CDR3 sequence: CASSINRDSNTGELFF. The CDR3 DNA sequence: TGCGCCAGCAGTATCAACCGGGACAGTAACACCGGGGAGCTGTTTTTT.

The V and J genes are TRBV19 and TRBJ1-1; D is uncertain. The CDR3 covers 14 residues. From germline, CDR1 is LNHDA and CDR2 SQIVND (reference sequence). The V end lost 5 bases, the J end lost 4 bases, and 14 bases lay between the germline ends. The CDR3 DNA reads as TGTGCCAGTAGTGATTGGGGAGGACGCACTGAAGCTTTCTTT. This sequence encodes CASSDWGGRTEAFF. The full variable domain, rest sourced from reference TRBV19 and TRBJ1-1, is DGGITQSPKYLFRKEGQNVTLSCEQNLNHDAMYWYRQDPGQGLRLIYYSQIVNDFQKGDIAEGYSVSREKKESFPLTVTSAQKNPTAFYLCASSDWGGRTEAFFGQGTRLTVV.

V is TRBV25-1 and J is TRBJ2-2; tentative D call: TRBD1 (5 bases). This CDR3 region has 13 residues. Deletions cut 6 bases from V and 7 bases from J, with 12 bases between. Germline CDR1 reads MGHDK; CDR2 reads SYGVNS. The chain's CDR3 is CASRAGMFGELFF. The CDR3 bases are TGTGCCAGCAGGGCAGGGATGTTCGGGGAGCTGTTTTTT.